This T cell receptor (beta chain) was identified in a study of Ad26.COV2.S vaccination and SARS-CoV-2 variants. The treatment here: over 15 received Ad26.COV2.S at low or high dose, single or two shots; about 5 received placebo; per-sample allocation not given. Sampling happened 63 days after the first vaccine or placebo injection. General study points: It was found that vaccine and placebo recipients had similar non-spike TCR breadth.

Notes on this clone: Its antigen is still unknown.

Profiled with immunoSEQ multiplex PCR; TCRdb holds only in-frame clones, not every one. The sample has 400,000 or so clones, 88% seen once. This sequence was found in a person aged 18-60 years who received the Ad26.COV2.S COVID-19 vaccine or a placebo. Sample: peripheral blood, taken in a trial of Ad26.COV2.S vaccine versus placebo.

The CDR3 bases are TGTGCCAGCAGTCCCAGCGCAAACACTGAAGCTTTCTTT. This translates into CASSPSANTEAFF. This chain connects TRBV6-5 to TRBJ1-1; no firm D call. CDR3 size: 13 residues. V gave up 5 bases and J gave up 2 bases, with 9 bases separating them. The germline CDR1 and CDR2 sequences are MNHEY and SVGAGI.